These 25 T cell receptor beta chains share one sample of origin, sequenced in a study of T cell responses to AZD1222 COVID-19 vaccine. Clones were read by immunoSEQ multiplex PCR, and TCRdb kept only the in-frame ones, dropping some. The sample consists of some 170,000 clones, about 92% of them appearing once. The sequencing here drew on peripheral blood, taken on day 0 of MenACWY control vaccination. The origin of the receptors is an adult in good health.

Here the CDR3 DNA reads TGTGCCAGCAGCCTGGACAGATACAATGAGCAGTTCTTC. Translating gives CASSLDRYNEQFF. The V call is TRBV6-5, the J call TRBJ2-1; TRBD1 might be the D (6 bases). Germline-derived CDR1 and CDR2 are MNHEY and SVGAGI. V lost 6 bases and J 4 bases, leaving 10 bases between the germline ends. This CDR3 has 13 amino acids.

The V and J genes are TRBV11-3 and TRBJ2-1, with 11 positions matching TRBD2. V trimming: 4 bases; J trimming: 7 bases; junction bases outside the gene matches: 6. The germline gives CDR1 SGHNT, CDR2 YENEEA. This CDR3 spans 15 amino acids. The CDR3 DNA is TGTGCCAGCAGCTCAAGCCGACTAGCGGGAAATGAGCAGTTCTTC. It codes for CASSSSRLAGNEQFF.

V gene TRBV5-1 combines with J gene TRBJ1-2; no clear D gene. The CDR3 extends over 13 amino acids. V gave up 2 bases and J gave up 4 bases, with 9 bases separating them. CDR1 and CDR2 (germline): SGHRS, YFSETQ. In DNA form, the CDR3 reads TGCGCCAGCAGCTTAGGGTATCTCTATGGCTACACCTTC. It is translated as CASSLGYLYGYTF.

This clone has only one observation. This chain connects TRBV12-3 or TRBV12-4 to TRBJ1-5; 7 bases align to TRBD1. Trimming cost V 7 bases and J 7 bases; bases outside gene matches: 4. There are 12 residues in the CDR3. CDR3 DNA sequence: TGTGCCAGCAACAGGGGCGAACAGCCCCAGCATTTT. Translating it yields CASNRGEQPQHF.

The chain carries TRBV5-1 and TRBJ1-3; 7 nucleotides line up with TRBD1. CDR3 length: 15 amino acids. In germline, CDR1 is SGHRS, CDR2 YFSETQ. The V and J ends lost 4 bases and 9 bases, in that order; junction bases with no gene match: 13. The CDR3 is CASSPRQGQGGTIYF. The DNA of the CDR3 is TGCGCCAGCAGCCCAAGACAGGGCCAGGGGGGCACCATATATTTT.

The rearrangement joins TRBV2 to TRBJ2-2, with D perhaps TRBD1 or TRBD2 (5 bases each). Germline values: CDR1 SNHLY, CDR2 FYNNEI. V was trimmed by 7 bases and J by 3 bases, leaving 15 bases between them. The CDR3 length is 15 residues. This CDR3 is CASKTRQGDTGELFF. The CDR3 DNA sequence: TGTGCCAGCAAAACACGGCAGGGAGACACCGGGGAGCTGTTTTTT.

The CDR3 DNA is TGCGCCAGCAGCTTGGCAGCATGGAACACTGAAGCTTTCTTT. This encodes CASSLAAWNTEAFF. This chain uses TRBV5-1 with TRBJ1-1; D is unclear. CDR1 and CDR2 from the germline V gene are SGHRS and YFSETQ. V was pared by 0 bases and J by 1 base, with 7 bases between. The length of the CDR3 is 14 residues.

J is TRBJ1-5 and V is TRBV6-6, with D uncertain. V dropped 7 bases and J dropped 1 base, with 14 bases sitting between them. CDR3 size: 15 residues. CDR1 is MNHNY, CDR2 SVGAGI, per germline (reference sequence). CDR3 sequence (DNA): TGTGCCAGCACCCCTGGGAGGGCAAGCAATCAGCCCCAGCATTTT. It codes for CASTPGRASNQPQHF.

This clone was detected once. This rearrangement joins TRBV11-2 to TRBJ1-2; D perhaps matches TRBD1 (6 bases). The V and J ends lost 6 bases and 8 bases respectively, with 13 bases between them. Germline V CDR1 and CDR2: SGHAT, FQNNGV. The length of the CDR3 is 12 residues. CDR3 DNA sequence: TGTGCCAGCAGGCCACAGGGTGGCGGCTACACCTTC. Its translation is CASRPQGGGYTF. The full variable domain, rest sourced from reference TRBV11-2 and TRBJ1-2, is EAGVAQSPRYKIIEKRQSVAFWCNPISGHATLYWYQQILGQGPKLLIQFQNNGVVDDSQLPKDRFSAERLKGVDSTLKIQPAKLEDSAVYLCASRPQGGGYTFGSGTRLTVV.

The CDR3 spells CASSWLNEQYF. The CDR3, as DNA: TGTGCCAGCAGCTGGTTAAACGAGCAGTACTTC. The chain links TRBV7-9 to TRBJ2-7; D gene unclear. Trimming stripped 4 bases from V and 5 bases from J, with 6 bases between. Germline CDR1 SEHNR, CDR2 FQNEAQ (reference sequence). CDR3 size: 11 residues.

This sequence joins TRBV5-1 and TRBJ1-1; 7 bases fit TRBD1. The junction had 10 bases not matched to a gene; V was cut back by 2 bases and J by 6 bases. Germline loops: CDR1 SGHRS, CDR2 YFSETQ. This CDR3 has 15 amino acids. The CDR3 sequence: CASSFPGQRSAEAFF. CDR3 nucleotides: TGCGCCAGCAGCTTTCCGGGACAGCGCTCAGCTGAAGCTTTCTTT.

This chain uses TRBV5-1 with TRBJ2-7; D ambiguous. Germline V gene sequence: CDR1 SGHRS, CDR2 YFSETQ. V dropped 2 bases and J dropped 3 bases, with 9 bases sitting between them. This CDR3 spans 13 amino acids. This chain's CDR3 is CASSFLDGYEQYF. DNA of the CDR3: TGCGCCAGCAGCTTTCTGGACGGCTACGAGCAGTACTTC. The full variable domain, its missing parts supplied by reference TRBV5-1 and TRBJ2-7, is KAGVTQTPRYLIKTRGQQVTLSCSPISGHRSVSWYQQTPGQGLQFLFEYFSETQRNKGNFPGRFSGRQFSNSRSEMNVSTLELGDSALYLCASSFLDGYEQYFGPGTRLTVT.

The CDR3 sequence: CASTSPAGYNEQFF. The CDR3 DNA reads as TGTGCCAGCACATCGCCTGCAGGTTACAATGAGCAGTTCTTC. The V and J genes are TRBV25-1 and TRBJ2-1, with D uncertain. The CDR3 length is 14 residues. Germline CDR1 MGHDK, CDR2 SYGVNS. Deletions cut 7 bases from V and 4 bases from J, with 14 bases between.

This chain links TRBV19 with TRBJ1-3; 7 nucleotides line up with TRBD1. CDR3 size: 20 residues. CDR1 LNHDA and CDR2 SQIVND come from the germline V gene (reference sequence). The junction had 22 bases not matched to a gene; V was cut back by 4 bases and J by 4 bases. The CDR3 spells CASSTHYGIPGQRTGNTIYF. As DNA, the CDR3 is TGTGCCAGTAGTACCCATTATGGGATCCCGGGACAGCGAACGGGAAACACCATATATTTT.

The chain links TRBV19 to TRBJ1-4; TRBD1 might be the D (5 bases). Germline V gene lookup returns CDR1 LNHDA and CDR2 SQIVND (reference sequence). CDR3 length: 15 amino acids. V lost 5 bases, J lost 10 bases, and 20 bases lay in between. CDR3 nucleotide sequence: TGTGCCAGTAGTGACGACATGCCGGCGGGGGGAAAACTGTTTTTT. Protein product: CASSDDMPAGGKLFF.

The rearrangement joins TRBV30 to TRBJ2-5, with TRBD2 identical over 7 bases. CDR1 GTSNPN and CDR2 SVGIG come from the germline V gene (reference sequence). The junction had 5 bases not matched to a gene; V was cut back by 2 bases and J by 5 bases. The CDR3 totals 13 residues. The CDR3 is CAWSKLAWETQYF. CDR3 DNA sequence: TGTGCCTGGAGTAAACTAGCGTGGGAGACCCAGTACTTC.

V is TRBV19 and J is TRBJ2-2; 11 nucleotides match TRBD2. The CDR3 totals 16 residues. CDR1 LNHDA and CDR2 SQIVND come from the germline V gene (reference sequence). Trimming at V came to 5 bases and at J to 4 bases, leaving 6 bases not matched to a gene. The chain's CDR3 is CASSYSGRGGTGELFF. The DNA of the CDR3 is TGTGCCAGTAGTTATAGCGGGAGGGGCGGCACCGGGGAGCTGTTTTTT.

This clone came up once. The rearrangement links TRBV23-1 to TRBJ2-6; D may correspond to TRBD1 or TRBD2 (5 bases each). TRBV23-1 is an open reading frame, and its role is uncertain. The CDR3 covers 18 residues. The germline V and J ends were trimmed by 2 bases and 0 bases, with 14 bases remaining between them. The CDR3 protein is CASSQGTACDSGANVLTF. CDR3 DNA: TGCGCCAGCAGTCAAGGGACCGCTTGCGACTCTGGGGCCAACGTCCTGACTTTC.

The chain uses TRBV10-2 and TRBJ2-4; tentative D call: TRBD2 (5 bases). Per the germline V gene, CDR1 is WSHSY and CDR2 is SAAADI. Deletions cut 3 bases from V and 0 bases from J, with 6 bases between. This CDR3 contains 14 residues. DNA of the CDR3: TGCGCCAGCAGTGACGGACTAGCCAAAAACATTCAGTACTTC. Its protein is CASSDGLAKNIQYF.

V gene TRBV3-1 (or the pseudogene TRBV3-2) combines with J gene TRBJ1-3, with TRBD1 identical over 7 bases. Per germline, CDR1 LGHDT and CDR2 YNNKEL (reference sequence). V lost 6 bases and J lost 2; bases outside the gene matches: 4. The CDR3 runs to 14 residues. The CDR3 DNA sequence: TGTGCCAGCAGACCAGGGGGGGCTGGAAACACCATATATTTT. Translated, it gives CASRPGGAGNTIYF.

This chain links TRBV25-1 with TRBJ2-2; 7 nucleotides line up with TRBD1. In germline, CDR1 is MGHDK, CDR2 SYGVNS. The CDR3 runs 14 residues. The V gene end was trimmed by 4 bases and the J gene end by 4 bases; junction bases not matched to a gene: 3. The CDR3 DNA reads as TGTGCCAGCAGTGGAACAGGGGTCACCGGGGAGCTGTTTTTT. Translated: CASSGTGVTGELFF.

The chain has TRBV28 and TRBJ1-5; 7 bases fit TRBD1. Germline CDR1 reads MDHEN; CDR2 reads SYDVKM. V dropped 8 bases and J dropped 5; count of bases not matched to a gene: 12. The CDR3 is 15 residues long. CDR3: CASGRWQGGDQPQHF. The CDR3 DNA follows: TGTGCCAGCGGTAGATGGCAGGGGGGGGATCAGCCCCAGCATTTT.

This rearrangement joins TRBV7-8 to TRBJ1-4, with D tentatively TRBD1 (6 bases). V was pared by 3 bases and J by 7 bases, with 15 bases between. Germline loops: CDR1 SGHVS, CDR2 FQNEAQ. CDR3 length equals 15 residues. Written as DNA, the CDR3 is TGTGCCAGCAGCTTCGCACCAGGGGAGACTGAAAAACTGTTTTTT. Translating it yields CASSFAPGETEKLFF.

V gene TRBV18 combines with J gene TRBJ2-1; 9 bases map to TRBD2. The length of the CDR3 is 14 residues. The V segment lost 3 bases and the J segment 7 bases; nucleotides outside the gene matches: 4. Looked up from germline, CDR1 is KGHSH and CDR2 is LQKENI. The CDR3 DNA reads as TGTGCCAGCTCACCTGCGCGGGGGGGGAATGAGCAGTTCTTC. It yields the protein CASSPARGGNEQFF. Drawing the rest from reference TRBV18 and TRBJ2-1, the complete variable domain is NAGVMQNPRHLVRRRGQEARLRCSPMKGHSHVYWYRQLPEEGLKFMVYLQKENIIDESGMPKERFSAEFPKEGPSILRIQQVVRGDSAAYFCASSPARGGNEQFFGPGTRLTVL.

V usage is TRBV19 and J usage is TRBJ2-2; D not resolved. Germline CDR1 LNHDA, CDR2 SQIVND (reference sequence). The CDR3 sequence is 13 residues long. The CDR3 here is CASEPGPTGELFF. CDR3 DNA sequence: TGTGCGTCAGAACCCGGACCTACCGGGGAGCTGTTTTTT.